This T cell receptor beta chain was sequenced in a study of T cells in localized non-small cell lung cancer. The CDR3 spans 15 residues. CDR1 and CDR2 from the germline V gene are MNHNS and SASEGT. The J segment lost 5 bases and the V segment lost 4 bases, leaving 8 bases of the junction unmatched. Only in-frame clones appear in the TCRdb table, and some are missing; sequencing was by immunoSEQ multiplex PCR. This table has under 50,000 clones, around 87% appearing once. Study-level results: Adjacent lung had a median roughly 58 of the 100 largest tumor clones. Uninvolved adjacent lung had higher T cell clonality than tumor and all other tissues. Higher T cell density in the blood was associated with longer overall survival, whereas higher adjacent-lung clonality associated with shorter survival. Heterogeneity remains possible because sequencing was limited to only one tumor region.

To note about this clone: Its antigen is unidentified.

This receptor was taken from a man aged 40-75 years with stage II lung adenocarcinoma. The chain recombines TRBV6-1 with TRBJ1-1; 9 bases are a match to TRBD1. Sequencing was performed on PBMCs, taken before any cancer treatment. In nucleotides, the CDR3 is TGTGCCAGCAGTGCTCTACAGGGGGCAGCAACTGAAGCTTTCTTT. Translation: CASSALQGAATEAFF.